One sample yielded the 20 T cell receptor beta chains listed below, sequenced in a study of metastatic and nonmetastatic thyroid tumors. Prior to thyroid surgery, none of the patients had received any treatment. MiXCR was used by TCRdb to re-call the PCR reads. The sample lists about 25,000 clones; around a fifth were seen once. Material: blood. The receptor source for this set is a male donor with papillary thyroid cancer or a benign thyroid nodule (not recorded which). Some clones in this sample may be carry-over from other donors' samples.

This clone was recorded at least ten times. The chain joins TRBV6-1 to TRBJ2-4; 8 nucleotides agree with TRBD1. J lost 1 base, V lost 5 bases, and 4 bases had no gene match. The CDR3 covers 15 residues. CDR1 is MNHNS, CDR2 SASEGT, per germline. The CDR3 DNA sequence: TGTGCCAGCAGTCCAGGGGGCTGGGCCAAAAACATTCAGTACTTC. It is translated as CASSPGGWAKNIQYF.

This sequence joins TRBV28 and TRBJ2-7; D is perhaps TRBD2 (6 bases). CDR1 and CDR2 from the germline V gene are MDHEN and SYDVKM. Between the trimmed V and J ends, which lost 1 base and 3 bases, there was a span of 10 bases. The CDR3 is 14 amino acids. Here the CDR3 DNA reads TGTGCCAGCAGTTTATTTGGGGGAGGCTACGAGCAGTACTTC. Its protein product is CASSLFGGGYEQYF.

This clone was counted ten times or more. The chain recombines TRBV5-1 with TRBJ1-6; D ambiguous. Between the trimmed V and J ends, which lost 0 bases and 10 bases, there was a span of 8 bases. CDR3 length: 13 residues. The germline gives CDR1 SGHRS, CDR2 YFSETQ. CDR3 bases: TGCGCCAGCAGCTTGGAGCGAGGCTCACCCCTCCACTTT. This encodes CASSLERGSPLHF.

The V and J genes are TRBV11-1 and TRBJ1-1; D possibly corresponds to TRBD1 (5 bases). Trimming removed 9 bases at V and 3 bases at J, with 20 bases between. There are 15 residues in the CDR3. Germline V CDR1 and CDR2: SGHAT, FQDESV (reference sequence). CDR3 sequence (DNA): TGTGCCAGAAGCCTTACCTTGGGGGGAGACACTGAAGCTTTCTTT. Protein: CARSLTLGGDTEAFF.

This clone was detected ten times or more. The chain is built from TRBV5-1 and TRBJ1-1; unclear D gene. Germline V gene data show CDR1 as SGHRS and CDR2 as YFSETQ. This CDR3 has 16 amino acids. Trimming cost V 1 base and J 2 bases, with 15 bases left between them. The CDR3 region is CASSLSSPGPNTEAFF. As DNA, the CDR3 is TGCGCCAGCAGCTTGTCCTCGCCAGGCCCAAACACTGAAGCTTTCTTT.

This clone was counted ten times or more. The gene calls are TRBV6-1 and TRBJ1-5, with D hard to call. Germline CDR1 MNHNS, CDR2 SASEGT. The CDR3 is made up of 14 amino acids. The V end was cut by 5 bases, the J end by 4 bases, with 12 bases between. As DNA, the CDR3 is TGTGCCAGCAGTTCTTCCCCACTGAATCAGCCCCAGCATTTT. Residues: CASSSSPLNQPQHF.

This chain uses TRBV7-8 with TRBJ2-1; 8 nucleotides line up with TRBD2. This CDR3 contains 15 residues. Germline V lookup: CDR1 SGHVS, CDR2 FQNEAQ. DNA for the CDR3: TGTGTCAACAGCTTACGGGAGGTCGCGGGGGGACCGGGGTTCTTC. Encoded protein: CVNSLREVAGGPGFF.

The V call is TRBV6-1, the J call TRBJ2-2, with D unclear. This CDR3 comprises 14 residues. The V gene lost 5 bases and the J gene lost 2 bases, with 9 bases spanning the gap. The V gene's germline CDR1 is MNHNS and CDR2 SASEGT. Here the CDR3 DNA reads TGTGCCAGCAGTCAATGGATAAACACCGGGGAGCTGTTTTTT. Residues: CASSQWINTGELFF.

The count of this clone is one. The CDR3 nucleotides read TGTGCCAGCAGCTCAGCCTATGGAAACAGCAGATATTTT. The encoded protein is CASSSAYGNSRYF. This sequence joins TRBV5-4 and TRBJ1-3; D gene ambiguous. Germline values: CDR1 SGHNT, CDR2 YYREEE (reference sequence). This CDR3 contains 13 residues. Trimming took 3 bases from V and 15 from J, leaving 19 bases between them.

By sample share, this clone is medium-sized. CDR3 amino acids: CASSPTGGYTF. In DNA, the CDR3 is TGTGCCAGCAGCCCTACAGGAGGCTACACCTTC. The chain combines TRBV13 with TRBJ1-2; maybe TRBD1 (5 bases). Germline assignment: CDR1 PRHDT and CDR2 FYEKMQ (reference sequence). V lost 5 bases to trimming and J lost 8 bases, with 9 bases between them. This CDR3 comprises 11 residues.

The CDR3 reads CASSLGTSGRSHTQYF. CDR3 DNA: TGTGCCAGCAGTTTGGGGACTAGCGGTAGGTCCCATACGCAGTATTTT. The chain couples TRBV12-3 or TRBV12-4 to TRBJ2-3; 11 nucleotides line up with TRBD2. This CDR3 has 16 residues. Trimming at V came to 3 bases and at J to 7 bases, leaving 9 bases not matched to a gene.

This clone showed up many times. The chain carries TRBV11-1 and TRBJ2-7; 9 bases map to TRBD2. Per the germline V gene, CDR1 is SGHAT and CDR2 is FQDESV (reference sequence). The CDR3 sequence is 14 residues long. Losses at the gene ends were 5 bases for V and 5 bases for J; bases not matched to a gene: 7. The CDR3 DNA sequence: TGTGCCAGCAGCCGGGCGGGGGGGCAGGACGAGCAGTACTTC. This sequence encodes CASSRAGGQDEQYF.

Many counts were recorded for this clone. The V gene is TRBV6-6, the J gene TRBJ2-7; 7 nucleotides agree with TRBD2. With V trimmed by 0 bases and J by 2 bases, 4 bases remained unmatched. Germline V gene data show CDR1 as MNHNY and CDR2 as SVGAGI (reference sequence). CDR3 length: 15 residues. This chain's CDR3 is CASSYSAGATYEQYF. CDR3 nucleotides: TGTGCCAGCAGTTACTCTGCGGGAGCCACCTACGAGCAGTACTTC.

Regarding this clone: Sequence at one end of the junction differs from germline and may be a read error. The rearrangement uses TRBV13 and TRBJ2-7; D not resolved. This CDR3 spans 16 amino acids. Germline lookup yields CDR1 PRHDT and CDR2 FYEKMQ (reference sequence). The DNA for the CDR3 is TGTGTCAGCAGCTTAGGTCCGGCAGGCCTCTCCTACGAGCAGTACTTT. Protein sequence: CVSSLGPAGLSYEQYF.

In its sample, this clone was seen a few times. The CDR3 region has the DNA TGTGCCAGCAGTGAAGCCGGGACAGCCCCGGGGAGGTCGCAGTATTTT. Protein: CASSEAGTAPGRSQYF. This sequence joins TRBV6-1 and TRBJ2-3; the D gene is possibly TRBD1 (7 bases). Trimming took off 0 bases at V and 10 bases at J, with 20 bases between the two ends. CDR3 length: 16 residues. CDR1 MNHNS and CDR2 SASEGT come from the germline V gene.

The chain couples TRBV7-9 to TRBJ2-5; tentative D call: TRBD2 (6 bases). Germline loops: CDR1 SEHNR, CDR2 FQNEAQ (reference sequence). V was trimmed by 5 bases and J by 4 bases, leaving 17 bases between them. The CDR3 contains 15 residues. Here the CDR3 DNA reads TGTGCCAGCAGCCCCCCCGGGGGTCCCGCAGAGACCCAGTACTTC. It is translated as CASSPPGGPAETQYF.

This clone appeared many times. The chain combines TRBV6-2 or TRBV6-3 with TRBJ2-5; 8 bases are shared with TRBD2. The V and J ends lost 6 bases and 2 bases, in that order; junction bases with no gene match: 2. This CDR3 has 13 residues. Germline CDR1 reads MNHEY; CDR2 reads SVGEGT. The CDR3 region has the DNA TGTGCCAGCAGGCTAGCGGGTCAAGAGACCCAGTACTTC. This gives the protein CASRLAGQETQYF.

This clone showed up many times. The CDR3 coding sequence is TGTGCCAGCAGTATTACGGGGGGGCAGGGGAGGGACGAGCAGTACTTC. Residues: CASSITGGQGRDEQYF. The gene calls are TRBV27 and TRBJ2-7; 8 bases agree with TRBD2. This CDR3 is 16 amino acids long. Germline V gene lookup returns CDR1 MNHEY and CDR2 SMNVEV (reference sequence). V lost 5 bases and J lost 5; bases outside the gene matches: 14.

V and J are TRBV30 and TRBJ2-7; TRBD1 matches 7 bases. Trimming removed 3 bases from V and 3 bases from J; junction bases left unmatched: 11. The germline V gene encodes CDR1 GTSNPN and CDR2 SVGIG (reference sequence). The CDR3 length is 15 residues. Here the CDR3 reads CAWRATDRNRYEQYF. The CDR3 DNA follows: TGTGCCTGGAGGGCAACGGACAGGAATCGCTACGAGCAGTACTTC.

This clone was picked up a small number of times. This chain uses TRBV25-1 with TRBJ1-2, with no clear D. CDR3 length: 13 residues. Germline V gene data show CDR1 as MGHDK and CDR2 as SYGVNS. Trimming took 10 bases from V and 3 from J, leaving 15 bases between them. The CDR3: CAIIENEYYGYTF. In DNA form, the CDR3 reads TGTGCCATCATTGAAAATGAGTACTATGGCTACACCTTC.